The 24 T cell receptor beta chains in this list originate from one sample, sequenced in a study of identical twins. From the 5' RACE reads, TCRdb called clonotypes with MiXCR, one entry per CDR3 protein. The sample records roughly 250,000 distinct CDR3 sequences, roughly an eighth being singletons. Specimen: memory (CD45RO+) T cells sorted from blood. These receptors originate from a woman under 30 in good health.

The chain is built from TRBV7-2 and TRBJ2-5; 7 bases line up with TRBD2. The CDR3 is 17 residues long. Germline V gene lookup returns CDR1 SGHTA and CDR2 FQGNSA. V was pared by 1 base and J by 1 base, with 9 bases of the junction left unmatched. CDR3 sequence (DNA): TGTGCCAGCAGCTTAGGTCCCCGATCTAGCGGCCAAGAGACCCAGTACTTC. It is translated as CASSLGPRSSGQETQYF. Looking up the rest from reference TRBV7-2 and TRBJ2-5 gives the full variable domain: GAGVSQSPSNKVTEKGKDVELRCDPISGHTALYWYRQSLGQGLEFLIYFQGNSAPDKSGLPSDRFSAERTGGSVSTLTIQRTQQEDSAVYLCASSLGPRSSGQETQYFGPGTRLLVL.

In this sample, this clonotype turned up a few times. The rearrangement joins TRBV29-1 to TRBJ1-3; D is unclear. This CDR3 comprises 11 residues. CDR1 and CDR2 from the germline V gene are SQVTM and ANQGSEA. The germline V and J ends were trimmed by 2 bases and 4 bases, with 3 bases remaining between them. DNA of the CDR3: TGCAGCGTTGAATACGGAAACACCATATATTTT. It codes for CSVEYGNTIYF.

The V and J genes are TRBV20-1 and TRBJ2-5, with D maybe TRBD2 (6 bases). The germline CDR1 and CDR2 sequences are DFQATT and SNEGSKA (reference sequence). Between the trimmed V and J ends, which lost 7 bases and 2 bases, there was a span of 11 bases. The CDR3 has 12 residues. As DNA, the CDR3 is TGCAGTGTCATGCGGGATCAAGAGACCCAGTACTTC. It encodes CSVMRDQETQYF.

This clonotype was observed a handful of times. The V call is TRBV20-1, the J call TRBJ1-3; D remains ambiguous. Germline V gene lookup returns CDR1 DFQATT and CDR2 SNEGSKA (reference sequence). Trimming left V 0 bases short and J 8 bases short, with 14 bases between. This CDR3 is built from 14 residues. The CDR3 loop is CSARDYGGGDTIYF. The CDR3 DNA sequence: TGCAGTGCTAGAGATTATGGCGGTGGTGACACCATATATTTT.

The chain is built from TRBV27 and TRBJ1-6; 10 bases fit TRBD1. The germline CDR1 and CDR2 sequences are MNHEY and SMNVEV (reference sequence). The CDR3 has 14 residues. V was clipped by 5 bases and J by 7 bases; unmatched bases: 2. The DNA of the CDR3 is TGTGCCAGCAGTGACAGGGGGCGAAATTCACCCCTCCACTTT. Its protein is CASSDRGRNSPLHF.

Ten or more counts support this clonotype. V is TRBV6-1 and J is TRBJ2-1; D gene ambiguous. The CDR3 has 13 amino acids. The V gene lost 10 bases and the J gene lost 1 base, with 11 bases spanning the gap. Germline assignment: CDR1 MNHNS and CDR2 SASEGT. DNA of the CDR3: TGTGCCACCCAAAGGGTATCCTACAATGAGCAGTTCTTC. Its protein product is CATQRVSYNEQFF.

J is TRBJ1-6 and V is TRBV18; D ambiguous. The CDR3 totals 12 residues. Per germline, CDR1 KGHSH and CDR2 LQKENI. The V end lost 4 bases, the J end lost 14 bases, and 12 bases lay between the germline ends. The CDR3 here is CASSLEGGTLHF. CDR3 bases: TGTGCCAGCTCACTCGAGGGTGGAACCCTCCACTTT. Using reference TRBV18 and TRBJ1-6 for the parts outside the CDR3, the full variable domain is NAGVMQNPRHLVRRRGQEARLRCSPMKGHSHVYWYRQLPEEGLKFMVYLQKENIIDESGMPKERFSAEFPKEGPSILRIQQVVRGDSAAYFCASSLEGGTLHFGNGTRLTVT.

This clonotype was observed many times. The CDR3 region is CASRTGSYGYTF. The CDR3, as DNA: TGTGCCAGCAGAACAGGGAGCTATGGCTACACCTTC. The rearrangement links TRBV27 to TRBJ1-2; D is perhaps TRBD1 (6 bases). The CDR3 length is 12 residues. V was trimmed by 6 bases and J by 4 bases, leaving 9 bases between them. The germline gives CDR1 MNHEY, CDR2 SMNVEV (reference sequence).

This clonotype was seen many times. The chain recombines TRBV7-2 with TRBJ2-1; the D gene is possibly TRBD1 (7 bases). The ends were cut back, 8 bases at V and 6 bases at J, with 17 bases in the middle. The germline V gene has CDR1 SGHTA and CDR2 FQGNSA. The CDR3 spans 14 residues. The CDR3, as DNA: TGTGCCAGCCGGGGGACTCAGGGGGTCAATGAGCAGTTCTTC. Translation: CASRGTQGVNEQFF.

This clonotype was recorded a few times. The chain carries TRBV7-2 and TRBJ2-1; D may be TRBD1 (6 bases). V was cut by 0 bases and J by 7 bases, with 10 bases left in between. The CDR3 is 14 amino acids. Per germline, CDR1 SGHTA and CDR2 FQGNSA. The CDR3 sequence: CASSLARRGNEQFF. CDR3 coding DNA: TGTGCCAGCAGCTTAGCGCGCAGGGGTAATGAGCAGTTCTTC.

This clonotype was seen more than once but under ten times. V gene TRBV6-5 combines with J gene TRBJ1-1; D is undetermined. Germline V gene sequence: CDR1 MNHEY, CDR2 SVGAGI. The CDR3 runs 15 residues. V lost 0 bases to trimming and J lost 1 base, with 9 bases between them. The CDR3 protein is CASSYSVVTNTEAFF. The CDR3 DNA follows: TGTGCCAGCAGTTACTCGGTCGTTACGAACACTGAAGCTTTCTTT.

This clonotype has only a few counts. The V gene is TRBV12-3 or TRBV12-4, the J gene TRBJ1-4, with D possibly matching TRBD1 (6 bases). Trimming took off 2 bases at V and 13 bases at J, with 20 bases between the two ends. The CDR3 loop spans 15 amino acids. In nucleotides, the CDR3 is TGTGCCAGCAGTTTATCAGGAGGGGGGGGCAGGGGACTGTTTTTT. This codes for CASSLSGGGGRGLFF.

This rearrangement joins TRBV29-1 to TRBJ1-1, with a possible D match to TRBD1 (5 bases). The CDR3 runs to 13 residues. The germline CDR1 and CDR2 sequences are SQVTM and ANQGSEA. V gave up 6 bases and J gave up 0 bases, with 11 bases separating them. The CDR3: CSVKQGMNTEAFF. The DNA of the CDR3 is TGCAGCGTCAAGCAGGGTATGAACACTGAAGCTTTCTTT.

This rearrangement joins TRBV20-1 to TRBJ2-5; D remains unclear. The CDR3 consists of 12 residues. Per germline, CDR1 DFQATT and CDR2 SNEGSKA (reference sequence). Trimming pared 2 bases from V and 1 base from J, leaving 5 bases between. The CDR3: CSARLPQETQYF. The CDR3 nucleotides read TGCAGTGCTAGACTCCCCCAAGAGACCCAGTACTTC.

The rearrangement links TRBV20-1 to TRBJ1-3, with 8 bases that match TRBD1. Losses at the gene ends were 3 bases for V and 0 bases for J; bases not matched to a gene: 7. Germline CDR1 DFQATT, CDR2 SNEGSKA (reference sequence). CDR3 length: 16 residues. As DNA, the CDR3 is TGCAGTGCTAGTCCGGGACAGGCGAACTCTGGAAACACCATATATTTT. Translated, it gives CSASPGQANSGNTIYF.

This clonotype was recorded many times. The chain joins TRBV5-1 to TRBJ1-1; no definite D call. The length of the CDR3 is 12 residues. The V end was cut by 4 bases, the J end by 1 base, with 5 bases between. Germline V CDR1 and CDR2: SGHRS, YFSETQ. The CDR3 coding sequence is TGCGCCAGCAGCGAACCGAACACTGAAGCTTTCTTT. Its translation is CASSEPNTEAFF. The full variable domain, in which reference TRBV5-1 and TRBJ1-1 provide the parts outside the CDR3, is KAGVTQTPRYLIKTRGQQVTLSCSPISGHRSVSWYQQTPGQGLQFLFEYFSETQRNKGNFPGRFSGRQFSNSRSEMNVSTLELGDSALYLCASSEPNTEAFFGQGTRLTVV.

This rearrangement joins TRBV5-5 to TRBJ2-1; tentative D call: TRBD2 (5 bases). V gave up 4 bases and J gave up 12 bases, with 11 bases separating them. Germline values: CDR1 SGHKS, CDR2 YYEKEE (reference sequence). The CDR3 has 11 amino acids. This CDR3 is CASSTTAGQFF. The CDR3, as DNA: TGTGCCAGCAGCACGACCGCGGGGCAGTTCTTC.

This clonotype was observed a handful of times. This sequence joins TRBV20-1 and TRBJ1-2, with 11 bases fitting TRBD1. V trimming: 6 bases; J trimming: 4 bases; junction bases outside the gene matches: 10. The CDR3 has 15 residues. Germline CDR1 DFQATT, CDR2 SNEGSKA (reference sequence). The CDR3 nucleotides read TGCAGTGCAGGACAGGGGGCGACAGGGCCCTATGGCTACACCTTC. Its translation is CSAGQGATGPYGYTF.

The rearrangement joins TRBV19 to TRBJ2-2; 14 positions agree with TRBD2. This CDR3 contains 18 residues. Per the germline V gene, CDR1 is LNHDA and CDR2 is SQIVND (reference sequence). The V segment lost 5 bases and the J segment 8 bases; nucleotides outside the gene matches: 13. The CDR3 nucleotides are TGTGCCAGTAGTCCTGGCTTCGGGACTAGCGGGAGACGGGGGGAGCTGTTTTTT. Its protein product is CASSPGFGTSGRRGELFF.

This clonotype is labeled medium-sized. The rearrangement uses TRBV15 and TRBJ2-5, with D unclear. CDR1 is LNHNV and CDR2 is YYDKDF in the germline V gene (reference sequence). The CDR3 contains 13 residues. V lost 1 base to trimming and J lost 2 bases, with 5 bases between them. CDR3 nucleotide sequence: TGTGCCACCAGCAGAGCAGAACAAGAGACCCAGTACTTC. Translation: CATSRAEQETQYF.

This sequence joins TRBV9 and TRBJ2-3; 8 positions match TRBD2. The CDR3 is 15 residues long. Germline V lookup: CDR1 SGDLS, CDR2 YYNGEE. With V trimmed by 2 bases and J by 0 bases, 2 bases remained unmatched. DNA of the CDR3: TGTGCCAGCAGCGTCAGCGGGGGAAGCACAGATACGCAGTATTTT. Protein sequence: CASSVSGGSTDTQYF.

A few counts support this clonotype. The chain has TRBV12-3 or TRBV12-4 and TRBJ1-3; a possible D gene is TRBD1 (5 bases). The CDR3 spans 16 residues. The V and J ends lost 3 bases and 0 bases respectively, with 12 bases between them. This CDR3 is CASSFQGGSSGNTIYF. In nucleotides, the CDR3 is TGTGCCAGCAGTTTCCAGGGTGGAAGCTCTGGAAACACCATATATTTT.

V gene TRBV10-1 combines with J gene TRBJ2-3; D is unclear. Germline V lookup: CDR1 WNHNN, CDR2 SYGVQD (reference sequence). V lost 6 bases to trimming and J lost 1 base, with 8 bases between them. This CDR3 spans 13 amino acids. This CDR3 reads CASRADGTDTQYF. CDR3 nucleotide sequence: TGCGCCAGCAGGGCCGACGGCACAGATACGCAGTATTTT.

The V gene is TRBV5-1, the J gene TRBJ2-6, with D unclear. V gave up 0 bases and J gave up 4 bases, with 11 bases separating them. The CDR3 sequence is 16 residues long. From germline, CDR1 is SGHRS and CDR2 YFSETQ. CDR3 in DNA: TGCGCCAGCAGCTTGGGGGTTGGTAACGGGGCCAACGTCCTGACTTTC. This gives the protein CASSLGVGNGANVLTF.